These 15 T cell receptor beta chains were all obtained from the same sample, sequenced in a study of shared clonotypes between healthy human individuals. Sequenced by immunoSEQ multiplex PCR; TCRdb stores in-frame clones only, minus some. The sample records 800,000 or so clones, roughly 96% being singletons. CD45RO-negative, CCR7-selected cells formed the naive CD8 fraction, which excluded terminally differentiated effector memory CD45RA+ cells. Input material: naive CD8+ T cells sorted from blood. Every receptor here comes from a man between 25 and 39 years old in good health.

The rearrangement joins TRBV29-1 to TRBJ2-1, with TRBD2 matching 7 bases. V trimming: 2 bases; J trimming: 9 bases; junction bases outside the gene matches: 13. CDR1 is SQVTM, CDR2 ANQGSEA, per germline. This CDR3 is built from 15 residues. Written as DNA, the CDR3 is TGCAGCGTTGAACTGTCGACTAGCCACATAACTGAGCAGTTCTTC. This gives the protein CSVELSTSHITEQFF.

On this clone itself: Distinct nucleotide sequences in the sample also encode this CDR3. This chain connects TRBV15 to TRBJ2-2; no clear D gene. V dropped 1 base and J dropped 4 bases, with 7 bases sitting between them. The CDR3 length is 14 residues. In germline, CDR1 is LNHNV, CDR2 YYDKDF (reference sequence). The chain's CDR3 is CATSRGEGTGELFF. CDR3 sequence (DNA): TGTGCCACCAGCAGAGGGGAAGGCACCGGGGAGCTGTTTTTT.

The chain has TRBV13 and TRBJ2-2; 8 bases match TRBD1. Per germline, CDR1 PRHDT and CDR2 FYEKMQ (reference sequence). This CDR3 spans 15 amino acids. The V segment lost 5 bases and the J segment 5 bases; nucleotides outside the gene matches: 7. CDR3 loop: CASSTQGAVTGELFF. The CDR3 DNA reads TGTGCCAGCAGCACGCAGGGGGCGGTTACCGGGGAGCTGTTTTTT.

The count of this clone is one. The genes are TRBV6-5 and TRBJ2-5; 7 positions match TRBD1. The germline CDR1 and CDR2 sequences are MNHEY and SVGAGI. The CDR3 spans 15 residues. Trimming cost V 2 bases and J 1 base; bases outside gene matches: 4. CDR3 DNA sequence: TGTGCCAGCAGTTACCTACAGGGGATCCAAGAGACCCAGTACTTC. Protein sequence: CASSYLQGIQETQYF.

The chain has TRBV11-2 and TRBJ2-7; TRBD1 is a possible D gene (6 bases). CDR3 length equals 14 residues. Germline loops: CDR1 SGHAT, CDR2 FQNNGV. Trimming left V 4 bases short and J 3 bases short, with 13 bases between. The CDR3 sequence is CASSYPGALYEQYF. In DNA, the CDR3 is TGTGCCAGCAGCTACCCAGGGGCTCTCTACGAGCAGTACTTC.

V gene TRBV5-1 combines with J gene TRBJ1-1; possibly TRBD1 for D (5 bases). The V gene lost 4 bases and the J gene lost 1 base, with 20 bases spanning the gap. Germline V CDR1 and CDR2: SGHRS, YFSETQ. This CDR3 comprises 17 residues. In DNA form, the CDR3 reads TGCGCCAGCAGCGCCCGATGGGTGGGGGGTGAGAACACTGAAGCTTTCTTT. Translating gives CASSARWVGGENTEAFF.

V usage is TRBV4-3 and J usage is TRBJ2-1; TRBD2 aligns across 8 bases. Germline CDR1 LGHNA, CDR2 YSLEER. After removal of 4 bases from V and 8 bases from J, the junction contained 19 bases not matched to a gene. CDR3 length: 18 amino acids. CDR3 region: CASSPGTSPMSHNYEQFF. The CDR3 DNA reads TGCGCCAGCAGCCCTGGGACTAGTCCGATGAGCCACAATTATGAGCAGTTCTTC.

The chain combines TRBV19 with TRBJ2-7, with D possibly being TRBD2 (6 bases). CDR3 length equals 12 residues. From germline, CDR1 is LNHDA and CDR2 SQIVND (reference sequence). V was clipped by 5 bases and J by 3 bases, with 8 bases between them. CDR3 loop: CASSDSGYEQYF. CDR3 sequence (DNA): TGTGCCAGTAGTGATAGCGGCTACGAGCAGTACTTC.

This CDR3 reads CASSLAAQGGVYEQYF. The CDR3 DNA reads TGCGCCAGCAGCTTGGCCGCGCAGGGAGGGGTGTACGAGCAGTACTTC. The gene calls are TRBV5-1 and TRBJ2-7; 7 bases fit TRBD2. The CDR3 totals 16 residues. Germline loops: CDR1 SGHRS, CDR2 YFSETQ. After removal of 0 bases from V and 4 bases from J, the junction contained 10 bases not matched to a gene.

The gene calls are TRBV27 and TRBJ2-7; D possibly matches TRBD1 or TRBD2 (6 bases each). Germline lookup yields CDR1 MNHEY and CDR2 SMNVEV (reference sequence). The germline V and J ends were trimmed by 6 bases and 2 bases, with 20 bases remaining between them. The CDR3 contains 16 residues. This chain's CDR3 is CASRPGHPQRAYEQYF. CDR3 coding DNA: TGTGCCAGCAGGCCGGGACACCCTCAGCGGGCCTACGAGCAGTACTTC.

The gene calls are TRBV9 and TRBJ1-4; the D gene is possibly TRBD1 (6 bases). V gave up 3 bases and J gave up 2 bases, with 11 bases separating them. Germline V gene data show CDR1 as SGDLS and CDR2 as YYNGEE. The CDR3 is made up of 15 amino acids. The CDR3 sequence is CASSGGTPTNEKLFF. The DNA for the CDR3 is TGTGCCAGCAGCGGAGGGACACCTACTAATGAAAAACTGTTTTTT.

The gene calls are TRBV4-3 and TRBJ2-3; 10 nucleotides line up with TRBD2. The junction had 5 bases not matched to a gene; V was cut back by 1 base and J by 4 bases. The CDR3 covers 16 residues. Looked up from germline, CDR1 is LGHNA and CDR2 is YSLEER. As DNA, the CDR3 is TGCGCCAGCAGCCAAGGCACTAGCGGGATCTCAGATACGCAGTATTTT. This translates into CASSQGTSGISDTQYF.

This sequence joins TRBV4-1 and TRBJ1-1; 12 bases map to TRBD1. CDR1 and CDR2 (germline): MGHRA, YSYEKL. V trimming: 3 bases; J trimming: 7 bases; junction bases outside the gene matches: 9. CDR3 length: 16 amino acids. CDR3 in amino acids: CASSHRDRGRPDEAFF. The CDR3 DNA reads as TGCGCCAGCAGCCATCGGGACAGGGGGCGTCCGGATGAAGCTTTCTTT.

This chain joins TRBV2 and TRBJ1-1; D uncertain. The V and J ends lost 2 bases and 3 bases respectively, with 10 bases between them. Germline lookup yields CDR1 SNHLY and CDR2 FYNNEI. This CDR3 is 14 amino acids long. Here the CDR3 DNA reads TGTGCCAGCAGTGAATTTAGGTCGGACACTGAAGCTTTCTTT. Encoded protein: CASSEFRSDTEAFF.

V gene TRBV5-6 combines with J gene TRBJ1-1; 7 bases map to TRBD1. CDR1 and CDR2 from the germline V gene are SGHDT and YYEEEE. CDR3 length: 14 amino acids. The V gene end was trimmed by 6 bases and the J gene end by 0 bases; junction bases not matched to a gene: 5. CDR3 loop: CASTRTGMNTEAFF. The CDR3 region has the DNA TGTGCCAGCACAAGGACAGGAATGAACACTGAAGCTTTCTTT.